This T cell receptor beta chain stems from a study of T cell responses to AZD1222 COVID-19 vaccine. Per the germline V gene, CDR1 is MNHEY and CDR2 is SVGEGT. The CDR3 consists of 17 residues. Trimming took 2 bases from V and 7 from J; bases not matched to a gene: 12. TCRdb's table, derived via immunoSEQ multiplex PCR, lists solely in-frame clones and lacks some. Of 120,000 to 150,000 clones in the sample, about 90% were seen once. In the case of this clone: Its antigen is not identified.

Overall study findings and caveats: Researchers report vaccine-associated CD4 TCRs spanning spike, with dominance at 160-218 and 743-854.

The J gene is TRBJ2-1, the V gene TRBV6-2 or TRBV6-3, with 9 bases that match TRBD2. The sequence was obtained from an adult in good health. The specimen comprised peripheral blood, sampled on day 0 of AZD1222 vaccination. CDR3 coding DNA: TGTGCCAGCAGTTACCGCTGGAGGGCTAGCGGGAAAAATGAGCAGTTCTTC. Translated: CASSYRWRASGKNEQFF.